Reported below is one TCR beta chain. The templates were synthetic TCR analogs, and they were spiked into each PCR. Repertoires were generated with immunoSEQ multiplex PCR, while TCRdb's copy carries only in-frame clones and drops some. The sample consists of about 56,000 clones, 85% of them appearing once. The data were taken from a study of PD-L1 blockade in urothelial cancer. On the study more broadly: The patients had undergone anywhere from 0 to 3 prior chemotherapy regimens.

Time point reported: pretreatment peripheral blood. The germline V and J ends were trimmed by 4 bases and 2 bases, with 15 bases remaining between them. Germline V gives CDR1 SGHDT, CDR2 YYEEEE. The CDR3 is 15 residues long. The chain has TRBV5-6 and TRBJ2-5; D is ambiguous. The sequencing used PBMCs, collected around atezolizumab (anti-PD-L1) treatment. This clonotype was obtained from a man between 65 and 79 years old with urothelial cancer. CDR3 bases: TGTGCCAGCAGCCGAACTAATCCTTTACAAGAGACCCAGTACTTC. It is translated as CASSRTNPLQETQYF.